A single sample gave rise to the 10 T cell receptor beta chains below, sequenced in a study of graft-versus-host responses after intestinal transplantation. For these receptors, no antigen is known. Assay: immunoSEQ multiplex PCR; the TCRdb copy retains only in-frame clones and omits some. This table holds 85,000 to 100,000 clones, 92% found once. This sample comprised unstimulated CD4+ T cells sorted from spleen or lymph node cells, obtained before intestinal transplant. These TCRs come from a human donor who received an intestinal transplant.

Written as DNA, the CDR3 is TGTGCCATGGGTGGCGGGGGGGAGCAGTACTTC. Its translation: CAMGGGGEQYF. This chain connects TRBV10-3 to TRBJ2-7; 8 bases match TRBD2. Trimming cost V 9 bases and J 7 bases; bases outside gene matches: 5. The CDR3 length is 11 residues. The germline CDR1 and CDR2 sequences are ENHRY and SYGVKD.

The sample holds one count of this clone. A junction end diverges from the germline sequence, so it may reflect a read error. The chain recombines TRBV27 with TRBJ2-2, with D perhaps TRBD2 (6 bases). The germline V gene encodes CDR1 MNHEY and CDR2 SMNVEV (reference sequence). CDR3 length: 14 amino acids. The CDR3 DNA sequence: TGTGCCAGCAGTTTTGTACAGCCCACCGGGGGGCTGTTTTTT. Amino acids: CASSFVQPTGGLFF.

This chain connects TRBV5-1 to TRBJ2-2; 7 bases agree with TRBD2. The CDR3 spans 15 residues. CDR1 SGHRS and CDR2 YFSETQ come from the germline V gene. V was pared by 4 bases and J by 3 bases, with 6 bases of the junction left unmatched. The CDR3 here is CASSLLGGDTGELFF. The CDR3, as DNA: TGCGCCAGCAGCCTCCTTGGGGGGGACACCGGGGAGCTGTTTTTT.

The V and J genes are TRBV6-1 and TRBJ2-5; unclear D gene. The CDR3 loop spans 14 amino acids. Looked up from germline, CDR1 is MNHNS and CDR2 is SASEGT. With 6 bases removed from V and 4 bases from J, the gap between germline ends came to 15 bases. In DNA, the CDR3 is TGTGCCAGCAGGAGCCCTCTGTTTTCAGAGACCCAGTACTTC. The encoded protein is CASRSPLFSETQYF.

This chain uses TRBV19 with TRBJ1-2; 7 nucleotides match TRBD1. Trimming took 5 bases from V and 4 from J; bases not matched to a gene: 7. The CDR3 loop spans 14 amino acids. The germline gives CDR1 LNHDA, CDR2 SQIVND (reference sequence). The CDR3 bases are TGTGCCAGTAGTGCCGGCACAGGGGCCTATGGCTACACCTTC. Its protein product is CASSAGTGAYGYTF.

A word on this clone: Other DNA sequences in the same sample also yield this CDR3. The genes are TRBV4-1 and TRBJ1-6; 11 positions match TRBD1. The CDR3 has 17 residues. Germline V gene lookup returns CDR1 MGHRA and CDR2 YSYEKL. V was clipped by 0 bases and J by 9 bases; unmatched bases: 7. CDR3 nucleotide sequence: TGCGCCAGCAGCCAAGAGGACAGGGGGCTGGGTGGTTCACCCCTCCACTTT. Translating gives CASSQEDRGLGGSPLHF.

The rearrangement uses TRBV28 and TRBJ2-7; 7 positions agree with TRBD1. Germline V gene sequence: CDR1 MDHEN, CDR2 SYDVKM. CDR3 size: 12 residues. V shed 10 bases and J 2 bases; nucleotides not matched to a gene: 5. The CDR3 DNA sequence: TGTGCCACCACCGGGACAGCCTACGAGCAGTACTTC. It translates to CATTGTAYEQYF.

The rearrangement joins TRBV7-9 to TRBJ2-3, with 11 bases identical to TRBD1. This CDR3 comprises 17 residues. Germline values: CDR1 SEHNR, CDR2 FQNEAQ (reference sequence). The J segment lost 3 bases and the V segment lost 5 bases, leaving 10 bases of the junction unmatched. The CDR3 protein is CASSRTDRGRGTDTQYF. The CDR3 DNA follows: TGTGCCAGCAGCCGAACGGACAGGGGGCGCGGAACAGATACGCAGTATTTT.

The genes are TRBV6-5 and TRBJ2-5, with D possibly matching TRBD1 (6 bases). Germline CDR1 reads MNHEY; CDR2 reads SVGAGI. The V gene lost 6 bases and the J gene lost 6 bases, with 14 bases spanning the gap. The CDR3 runs 13 residues. The CDR3 reads CASRIQGPKTQYF. The CDR3 nucleotides are TGTGCCAGCAGAATACAGGGTCCGAAGACCCAGTACTTC.

This clone was seen a single time. The chain combines TRBV7-2 with TRBJ2-5; 9 bases are shared with TRBD1. Germline values: CDR1 SGHTA, CDR2 FQGNSA. J was trimmed by 4 bases and V by 1 base; bases with no gene match: 1. This CDR3 region has 14 residues. The CDR3 sequence is CASSLVGQGETQYF. CDR3 nucleotide sequence: TGTGCCAGCAGCTTAGTGGGACAGGGAGAGACCCAGTACTTC.